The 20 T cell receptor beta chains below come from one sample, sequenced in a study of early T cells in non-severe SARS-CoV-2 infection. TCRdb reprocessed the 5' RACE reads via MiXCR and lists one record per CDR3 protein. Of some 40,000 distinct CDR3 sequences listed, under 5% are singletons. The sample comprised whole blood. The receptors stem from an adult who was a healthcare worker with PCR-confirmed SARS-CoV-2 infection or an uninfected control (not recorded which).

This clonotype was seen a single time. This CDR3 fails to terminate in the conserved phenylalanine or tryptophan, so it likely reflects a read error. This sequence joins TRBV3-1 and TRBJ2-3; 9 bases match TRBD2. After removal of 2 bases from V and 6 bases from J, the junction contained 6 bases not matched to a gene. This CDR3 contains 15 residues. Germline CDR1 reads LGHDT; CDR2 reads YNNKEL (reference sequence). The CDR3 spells CASSQSGGKTDTQYS. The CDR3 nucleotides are TGTGCCAGCAGCCAAAGCGGGGGGAAAACGGATACGCAGTATTCT.

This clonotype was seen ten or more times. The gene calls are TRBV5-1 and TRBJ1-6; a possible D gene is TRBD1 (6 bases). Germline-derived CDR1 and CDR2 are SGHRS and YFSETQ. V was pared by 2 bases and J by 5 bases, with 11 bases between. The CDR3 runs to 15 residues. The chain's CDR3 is CASSFPGDNNSPLHF. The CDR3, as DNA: TGCGCCAGCAGCTTTCCAGGGGATAATAATTCACCCCTCCACTTT.

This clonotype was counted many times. The CDR3 protein is CASSPLSNSEAFF. As DNA, the CDR3 is TGTGCCAGCAGCCCCCTTTCGAATTCTGAAGCTTTCTTT. The chain recombines TRBV7-9 with TRBJ1-1; D gene unclear. The germline gives CDR1 SEHNR, CDR2 FQNEAQ (reference sequence). The V gene lost 5 bases and the J gene lost 6 bases, with 13 bases spanning the gap. CDR3 length: 13 amino acids.

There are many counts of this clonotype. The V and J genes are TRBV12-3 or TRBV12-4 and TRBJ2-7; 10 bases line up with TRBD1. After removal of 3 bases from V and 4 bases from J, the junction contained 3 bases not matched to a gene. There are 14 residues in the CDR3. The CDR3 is CASSLAGQGYEQYF. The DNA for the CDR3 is TGTGCCAGCAGTTTGGCGGGACAGGGGTACGAGCAGTACTTC.

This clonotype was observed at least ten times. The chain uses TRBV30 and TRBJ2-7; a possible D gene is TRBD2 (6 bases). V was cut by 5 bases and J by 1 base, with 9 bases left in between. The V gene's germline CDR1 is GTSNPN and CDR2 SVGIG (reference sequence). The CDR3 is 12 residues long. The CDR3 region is CAWSGTSYEQYF. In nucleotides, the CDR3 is TGTGCCTGGTCCGGGACTTCCTACGAGCAGTACTTC.

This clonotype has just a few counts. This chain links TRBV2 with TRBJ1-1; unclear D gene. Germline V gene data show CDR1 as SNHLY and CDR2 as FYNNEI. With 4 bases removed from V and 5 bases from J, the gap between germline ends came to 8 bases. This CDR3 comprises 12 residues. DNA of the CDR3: TGTGCCAGCAGTGTGAGGCGTACTGAAGCTTTCTTT. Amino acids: CASSVRRTEAFF. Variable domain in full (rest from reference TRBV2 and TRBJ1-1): EPEVTQTPSHQVTQMGQEVILRCVPISNHLYFYWYRQILGQKVEFLVSFYNNEISEKSEIFDDQFSVERPDGSNFTLKIRSTKLEDSAMYFCASSVRRTEAFFGQGTRLTVV.

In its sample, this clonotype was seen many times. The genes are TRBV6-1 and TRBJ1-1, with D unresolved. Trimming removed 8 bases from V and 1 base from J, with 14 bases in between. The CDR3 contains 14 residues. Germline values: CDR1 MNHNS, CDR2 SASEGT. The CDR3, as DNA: TGTGCCAGCGGGTCTGCGGCACCGAACACTGAAGCTTTCTTT. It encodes CASGSAAPNTEAFF.

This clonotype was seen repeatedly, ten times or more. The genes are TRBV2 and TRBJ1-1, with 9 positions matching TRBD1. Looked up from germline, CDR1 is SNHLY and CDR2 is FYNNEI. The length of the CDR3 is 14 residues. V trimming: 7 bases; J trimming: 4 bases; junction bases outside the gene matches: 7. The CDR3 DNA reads TGTGCCAGCATGGGACAGGGACTCGCCACTGAAGCTTTCTTT. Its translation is CASMGQGLATEAFF.

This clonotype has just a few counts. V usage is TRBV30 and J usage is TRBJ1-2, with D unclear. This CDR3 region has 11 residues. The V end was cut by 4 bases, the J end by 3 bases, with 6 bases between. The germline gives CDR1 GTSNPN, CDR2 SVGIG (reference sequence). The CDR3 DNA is TGTGCCTGGAACTTCCACTATGGCTACACCTTC. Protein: CAWNFHYGYTF.

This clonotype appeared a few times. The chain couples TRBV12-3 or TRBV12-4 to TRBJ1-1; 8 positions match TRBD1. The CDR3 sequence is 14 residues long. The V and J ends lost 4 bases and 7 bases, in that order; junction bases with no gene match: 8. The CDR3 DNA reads TGTGCCAGCAGTTCCCGGACAGGGAGGGGTGAAGCTTTCTTT. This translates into CASSSRTGRGEAFF.

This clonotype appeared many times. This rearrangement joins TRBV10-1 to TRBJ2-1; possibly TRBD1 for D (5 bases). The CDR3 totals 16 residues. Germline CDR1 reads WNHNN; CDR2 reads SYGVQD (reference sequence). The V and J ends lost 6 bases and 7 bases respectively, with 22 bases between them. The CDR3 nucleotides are TGCGCCAGCAGCAAGCTTTGGGGCCAAAATCGGAATGAGCAGTTCTTC. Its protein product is CASSKLWGQNRNEQFF.

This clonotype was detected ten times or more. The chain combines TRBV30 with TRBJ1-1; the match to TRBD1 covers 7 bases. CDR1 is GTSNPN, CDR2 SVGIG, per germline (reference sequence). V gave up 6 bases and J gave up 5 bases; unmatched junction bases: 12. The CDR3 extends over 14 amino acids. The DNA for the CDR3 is TGTGCCTGCCCCCAGGGGGTGCGGGGGACTGAAGCTTTCTTT. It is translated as CACPQGVRGTEAFF.

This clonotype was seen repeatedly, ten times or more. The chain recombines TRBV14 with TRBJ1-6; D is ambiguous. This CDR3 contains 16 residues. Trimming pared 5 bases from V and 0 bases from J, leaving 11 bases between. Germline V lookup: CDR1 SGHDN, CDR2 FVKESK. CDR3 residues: CASSSRFNSYNSPLHF. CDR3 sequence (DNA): TGTGCCAGCAGCTCGAGGTTCAACTCCTATAATTCACCCCTCCACTTT.

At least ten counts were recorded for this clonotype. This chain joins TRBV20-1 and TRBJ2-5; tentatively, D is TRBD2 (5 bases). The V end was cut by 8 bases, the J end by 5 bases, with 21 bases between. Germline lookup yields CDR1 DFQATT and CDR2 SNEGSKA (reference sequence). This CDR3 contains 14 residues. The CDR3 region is CSPKLAGSRETQYF. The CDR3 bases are TGCAGTCCTAAACTTGCGGGCTCGCGCGAGACCCAGTACTTC.

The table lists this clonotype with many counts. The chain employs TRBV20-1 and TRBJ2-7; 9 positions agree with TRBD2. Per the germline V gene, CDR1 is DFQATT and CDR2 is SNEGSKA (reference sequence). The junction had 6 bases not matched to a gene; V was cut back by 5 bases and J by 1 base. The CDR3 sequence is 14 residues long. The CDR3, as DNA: TGCAGTGCTGTTCCTAGCGGGGATTCCTACGAGCAGTACTTC. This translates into CSAVPSGDSYEQYF.

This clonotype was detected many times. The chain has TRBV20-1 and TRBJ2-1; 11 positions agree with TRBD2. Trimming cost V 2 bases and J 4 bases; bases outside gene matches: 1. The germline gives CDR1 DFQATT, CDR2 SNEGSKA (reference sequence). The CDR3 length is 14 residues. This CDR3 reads CSARLAGGYNEQFF. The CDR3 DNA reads TGCAGTGCTAGACTAGCGGGGGGATACAATGAGCAGTTCTTC.

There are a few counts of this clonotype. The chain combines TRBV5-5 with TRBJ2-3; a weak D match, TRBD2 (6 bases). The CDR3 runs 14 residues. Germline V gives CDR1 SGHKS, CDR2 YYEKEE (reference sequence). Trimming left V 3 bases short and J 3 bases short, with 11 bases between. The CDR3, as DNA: TGTGCCAGCAGCTCCGGGGGAAAGACAGATACGCAGTATTTT. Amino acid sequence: CASSSGGKTDTQYF.

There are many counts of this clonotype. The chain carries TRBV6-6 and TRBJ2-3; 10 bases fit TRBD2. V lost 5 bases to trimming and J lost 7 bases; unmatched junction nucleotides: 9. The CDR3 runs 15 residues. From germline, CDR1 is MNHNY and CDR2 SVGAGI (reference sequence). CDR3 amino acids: CASSNSGGATHTQYF. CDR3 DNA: TGTGCCAGCAGTAACAGCGGGGGGGCTACACATACGCAGTATTTT.

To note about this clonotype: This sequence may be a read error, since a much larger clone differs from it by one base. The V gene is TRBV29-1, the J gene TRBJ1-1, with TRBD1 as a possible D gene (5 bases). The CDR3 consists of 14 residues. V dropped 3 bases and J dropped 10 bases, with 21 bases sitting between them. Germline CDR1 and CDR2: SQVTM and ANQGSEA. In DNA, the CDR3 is TGCAGCGTTGACTTCTTTGGGGCAGACCAAGGAGCTTTCTTT. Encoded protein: CSVDFFGADQGAFF.

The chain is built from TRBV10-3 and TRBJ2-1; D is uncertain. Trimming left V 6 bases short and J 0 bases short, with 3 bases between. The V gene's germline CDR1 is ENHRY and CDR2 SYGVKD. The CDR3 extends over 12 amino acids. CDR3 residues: CAIRGSYNEQFF. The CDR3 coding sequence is TGTGCCATCAGGGGCTCCTACAATGAGCAGTTCTTC.